The next 3 T cell receptor beta chains were all read from a single sample in a study of CD8 T cells in Susac syndrome. RNA, at about 0.5 to 1 ug, was reverse transcribed with random hexamers. TCRdb processed the immunoSEQ multiplex PCR reads anew with MiXCR; each CDR3 protein has one entry. The table has around 270,000 distinct CDR3 sequences, around 91% seen once. Sample: CD8+ T cells from PBMCs. These receptors came from a human donor with multiple sclerosis.

The chain joins TRBV14 to TRBJ1-1; no firm D call. CDR1 is SGHDN and CDR2 is FVKESK in the germline V gene. The CDR3 is 15 amino acids. V gave up 1 base and J gave up 4 bases, with 13 bases separating them. The CDR3 sequence is CASSQGPLGGTEAFF. In DNA, the CDR3 is TGTGCCAGCAGCCAAGGGCCTCTCGGAGGCACTGAAGCTTTCTTT.

This clonotype has only one observation. This chain joins TRBV15 and TRBJ1-2; D may be TRBD1 (5 bases). This CDR3 contains 14 residues. Trimming took off 3 bases at V and 5 bases at J, with 13 bases between the two ends. CDR1 and CDR2 (germline): LNHNV, YYDKDF (reference sequence). The DNA for the CDR3 is TGTGCCACCAGCAGGGGAAAGGGGCGGTATGGCTACACCTTC. This codes for CATSRGKGRYGYTF.

The chain links TRBV7-9 to TRBJ2-1; D is unresolved. The V end was cut by 7 bases, the J end by 8 bases, with 24 bases between. Germline V gene lookup returns CDR1 SEHNR and CDR2 FQNEAQ (reference sequence). This CDR3 region has 16 residues. In DNA, the CDR3 is TGTGCCAGCACCTCCCCGATCGCGGTTAGTTGGGATGAGCAGTTCTTC. This codes for CASTSPIAVSWDEQFF.